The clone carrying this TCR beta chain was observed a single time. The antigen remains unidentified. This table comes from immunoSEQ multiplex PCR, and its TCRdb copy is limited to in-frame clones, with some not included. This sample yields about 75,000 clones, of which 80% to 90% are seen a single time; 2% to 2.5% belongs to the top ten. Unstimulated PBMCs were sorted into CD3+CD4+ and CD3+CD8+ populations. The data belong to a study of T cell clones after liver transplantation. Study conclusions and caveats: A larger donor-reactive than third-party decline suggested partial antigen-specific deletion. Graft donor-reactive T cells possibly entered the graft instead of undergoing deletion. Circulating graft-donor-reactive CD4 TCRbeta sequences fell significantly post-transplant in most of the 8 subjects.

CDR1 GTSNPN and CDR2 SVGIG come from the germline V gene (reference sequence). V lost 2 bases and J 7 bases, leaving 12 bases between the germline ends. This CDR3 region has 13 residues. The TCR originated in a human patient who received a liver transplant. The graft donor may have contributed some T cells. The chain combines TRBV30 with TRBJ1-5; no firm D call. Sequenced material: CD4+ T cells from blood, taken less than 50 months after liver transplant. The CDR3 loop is CAWSREEGQPQHF. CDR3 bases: TGTGCCTGGAGTCGGGAGGAGGGACAGCCCCAGCATTTT. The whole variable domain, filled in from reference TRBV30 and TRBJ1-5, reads SQTIHQWPATLVQPVGSPLSLECTVEGTSNPNLYWYRQAAGRGLQLLFYSVGIGQISSEVPQNLSASRPQDRQFILSSKKLLLSDSGFYLCAWSREEGQPQHFGDGTRLSIL.